This T cell receptor beta chain was profiled in a study of blood T cell repertoires in COVID-19. The assay was immunoSEQ multiplex PCR, and TCRdb's table has in-frame clones only and misses some. The sample has about 110,000 clones, roughly 86% seen once. The sequenced sample consisted of peripheral blood. The TCR was taken from a middle-aged man with acute or convalescent COVID-19.

The CDR3 reads CASSSLAGGFAEQYF. Written as DNA, the CDR3 is TGTGCCAGCAGCTCCTTAGCGGGGGGGTTCGCCGAGCAGTACTTC. J is TRBJ2-7 and V is TRBV7-2; TRBD2 matches 11 bases. The CDR3 has 15 amino acids. The germline CDR1 and CDR2 sequences are SGHTA and FQGNSA. V lost 4 bases to trimming and J lost 6 bases; unmatched junction nucleotides: 8.